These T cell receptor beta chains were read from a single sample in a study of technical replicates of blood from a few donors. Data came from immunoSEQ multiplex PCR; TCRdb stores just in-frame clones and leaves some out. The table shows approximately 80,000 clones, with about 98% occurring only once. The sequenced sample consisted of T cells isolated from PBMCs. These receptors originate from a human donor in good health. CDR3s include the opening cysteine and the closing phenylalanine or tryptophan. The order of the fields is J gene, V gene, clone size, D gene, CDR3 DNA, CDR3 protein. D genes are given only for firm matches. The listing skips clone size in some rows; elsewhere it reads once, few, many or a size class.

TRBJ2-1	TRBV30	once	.	TGTGCCTGGAGTGAGGTGGCGGGGAATAATGAGCAGTTCTTC	CAWSEVAGNNEQFF
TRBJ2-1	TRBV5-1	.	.	TGCGCCAGCAGCTCCGCTAGCTTCTACAATGAGCAGTTCTTC	CASSSASFYNEQFF
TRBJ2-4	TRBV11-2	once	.	TGTGCCAGCAGCGGCCCTAGGTTAGTCAAAAACATTCAGTACTTC	CASSGPRLVKNIQYF
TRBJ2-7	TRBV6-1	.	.	TGTGCCAGCAGTGGCAACGGAGCGGTGGACTCCTACGAGCAGTACTTC	CASSGNGAVDSYEQYF
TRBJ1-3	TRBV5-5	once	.	TGTGCCAGCAGAAGCGAGGAGGCCCGGAGATCTGGAAACACCATATATTTT	CASRSEEARRSGNTIYF
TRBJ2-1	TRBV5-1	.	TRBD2	TGCGCCAGCAGGGAGACTAGCGGAGTGGCCAATGAGCAGTTCTTC	CASRETSGVANEQFF
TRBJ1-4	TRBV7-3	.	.	TGTGCCAGCAGCTTAGGCCCCACAGGAAGATGGGGTGAAAAACTGTTTTTT	CASSLGPTGRWGEKLFF
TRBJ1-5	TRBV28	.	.	TGTGCCAGCAGGTTGACAGGCAAAGGCTCCCGGCCCCAGCATTTT	CASRLTGKGSRPQHF
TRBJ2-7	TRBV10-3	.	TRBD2	TGTGCCATCAGTGGGGGTCGGGGGGACGACGAGCAGTACTTC	CAISGGRGDDEQYF
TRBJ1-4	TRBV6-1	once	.	TGTGCCAGCAGGCGGTTAGGGGCGGGGGATGAAAAACTGTTTTTT	CASRRLGAGDEKLFF
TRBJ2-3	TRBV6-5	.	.	TGTGCCAGCAGTTACTCAGGAGTCGATACGCAGTATTTT	CASSYSGVDTQYF
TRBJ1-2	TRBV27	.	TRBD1	TGTGCCAGCAGCCTACAGGGGGCAGCGGAGGGCTACACCTTC	CASSLQGAAEGYTF
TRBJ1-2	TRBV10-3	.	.	TGTGCCATCAGTGACTCAAAGCTCGGGGTTGCTGGCTACACCTTC	CAISDSKLGVAGYTF